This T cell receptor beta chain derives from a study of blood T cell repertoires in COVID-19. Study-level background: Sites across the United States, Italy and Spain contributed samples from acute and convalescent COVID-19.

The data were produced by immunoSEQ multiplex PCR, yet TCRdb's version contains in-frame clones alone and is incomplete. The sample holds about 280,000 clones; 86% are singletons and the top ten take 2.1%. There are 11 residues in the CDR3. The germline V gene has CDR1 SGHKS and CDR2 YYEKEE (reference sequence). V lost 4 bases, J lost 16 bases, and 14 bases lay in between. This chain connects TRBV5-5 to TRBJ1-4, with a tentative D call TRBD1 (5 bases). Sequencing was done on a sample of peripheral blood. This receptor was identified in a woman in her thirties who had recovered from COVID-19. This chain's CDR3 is CASSEGLGEFF. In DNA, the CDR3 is TGTGCCAGCAGCGAGGGACTAGGGGAGTTTTTT.